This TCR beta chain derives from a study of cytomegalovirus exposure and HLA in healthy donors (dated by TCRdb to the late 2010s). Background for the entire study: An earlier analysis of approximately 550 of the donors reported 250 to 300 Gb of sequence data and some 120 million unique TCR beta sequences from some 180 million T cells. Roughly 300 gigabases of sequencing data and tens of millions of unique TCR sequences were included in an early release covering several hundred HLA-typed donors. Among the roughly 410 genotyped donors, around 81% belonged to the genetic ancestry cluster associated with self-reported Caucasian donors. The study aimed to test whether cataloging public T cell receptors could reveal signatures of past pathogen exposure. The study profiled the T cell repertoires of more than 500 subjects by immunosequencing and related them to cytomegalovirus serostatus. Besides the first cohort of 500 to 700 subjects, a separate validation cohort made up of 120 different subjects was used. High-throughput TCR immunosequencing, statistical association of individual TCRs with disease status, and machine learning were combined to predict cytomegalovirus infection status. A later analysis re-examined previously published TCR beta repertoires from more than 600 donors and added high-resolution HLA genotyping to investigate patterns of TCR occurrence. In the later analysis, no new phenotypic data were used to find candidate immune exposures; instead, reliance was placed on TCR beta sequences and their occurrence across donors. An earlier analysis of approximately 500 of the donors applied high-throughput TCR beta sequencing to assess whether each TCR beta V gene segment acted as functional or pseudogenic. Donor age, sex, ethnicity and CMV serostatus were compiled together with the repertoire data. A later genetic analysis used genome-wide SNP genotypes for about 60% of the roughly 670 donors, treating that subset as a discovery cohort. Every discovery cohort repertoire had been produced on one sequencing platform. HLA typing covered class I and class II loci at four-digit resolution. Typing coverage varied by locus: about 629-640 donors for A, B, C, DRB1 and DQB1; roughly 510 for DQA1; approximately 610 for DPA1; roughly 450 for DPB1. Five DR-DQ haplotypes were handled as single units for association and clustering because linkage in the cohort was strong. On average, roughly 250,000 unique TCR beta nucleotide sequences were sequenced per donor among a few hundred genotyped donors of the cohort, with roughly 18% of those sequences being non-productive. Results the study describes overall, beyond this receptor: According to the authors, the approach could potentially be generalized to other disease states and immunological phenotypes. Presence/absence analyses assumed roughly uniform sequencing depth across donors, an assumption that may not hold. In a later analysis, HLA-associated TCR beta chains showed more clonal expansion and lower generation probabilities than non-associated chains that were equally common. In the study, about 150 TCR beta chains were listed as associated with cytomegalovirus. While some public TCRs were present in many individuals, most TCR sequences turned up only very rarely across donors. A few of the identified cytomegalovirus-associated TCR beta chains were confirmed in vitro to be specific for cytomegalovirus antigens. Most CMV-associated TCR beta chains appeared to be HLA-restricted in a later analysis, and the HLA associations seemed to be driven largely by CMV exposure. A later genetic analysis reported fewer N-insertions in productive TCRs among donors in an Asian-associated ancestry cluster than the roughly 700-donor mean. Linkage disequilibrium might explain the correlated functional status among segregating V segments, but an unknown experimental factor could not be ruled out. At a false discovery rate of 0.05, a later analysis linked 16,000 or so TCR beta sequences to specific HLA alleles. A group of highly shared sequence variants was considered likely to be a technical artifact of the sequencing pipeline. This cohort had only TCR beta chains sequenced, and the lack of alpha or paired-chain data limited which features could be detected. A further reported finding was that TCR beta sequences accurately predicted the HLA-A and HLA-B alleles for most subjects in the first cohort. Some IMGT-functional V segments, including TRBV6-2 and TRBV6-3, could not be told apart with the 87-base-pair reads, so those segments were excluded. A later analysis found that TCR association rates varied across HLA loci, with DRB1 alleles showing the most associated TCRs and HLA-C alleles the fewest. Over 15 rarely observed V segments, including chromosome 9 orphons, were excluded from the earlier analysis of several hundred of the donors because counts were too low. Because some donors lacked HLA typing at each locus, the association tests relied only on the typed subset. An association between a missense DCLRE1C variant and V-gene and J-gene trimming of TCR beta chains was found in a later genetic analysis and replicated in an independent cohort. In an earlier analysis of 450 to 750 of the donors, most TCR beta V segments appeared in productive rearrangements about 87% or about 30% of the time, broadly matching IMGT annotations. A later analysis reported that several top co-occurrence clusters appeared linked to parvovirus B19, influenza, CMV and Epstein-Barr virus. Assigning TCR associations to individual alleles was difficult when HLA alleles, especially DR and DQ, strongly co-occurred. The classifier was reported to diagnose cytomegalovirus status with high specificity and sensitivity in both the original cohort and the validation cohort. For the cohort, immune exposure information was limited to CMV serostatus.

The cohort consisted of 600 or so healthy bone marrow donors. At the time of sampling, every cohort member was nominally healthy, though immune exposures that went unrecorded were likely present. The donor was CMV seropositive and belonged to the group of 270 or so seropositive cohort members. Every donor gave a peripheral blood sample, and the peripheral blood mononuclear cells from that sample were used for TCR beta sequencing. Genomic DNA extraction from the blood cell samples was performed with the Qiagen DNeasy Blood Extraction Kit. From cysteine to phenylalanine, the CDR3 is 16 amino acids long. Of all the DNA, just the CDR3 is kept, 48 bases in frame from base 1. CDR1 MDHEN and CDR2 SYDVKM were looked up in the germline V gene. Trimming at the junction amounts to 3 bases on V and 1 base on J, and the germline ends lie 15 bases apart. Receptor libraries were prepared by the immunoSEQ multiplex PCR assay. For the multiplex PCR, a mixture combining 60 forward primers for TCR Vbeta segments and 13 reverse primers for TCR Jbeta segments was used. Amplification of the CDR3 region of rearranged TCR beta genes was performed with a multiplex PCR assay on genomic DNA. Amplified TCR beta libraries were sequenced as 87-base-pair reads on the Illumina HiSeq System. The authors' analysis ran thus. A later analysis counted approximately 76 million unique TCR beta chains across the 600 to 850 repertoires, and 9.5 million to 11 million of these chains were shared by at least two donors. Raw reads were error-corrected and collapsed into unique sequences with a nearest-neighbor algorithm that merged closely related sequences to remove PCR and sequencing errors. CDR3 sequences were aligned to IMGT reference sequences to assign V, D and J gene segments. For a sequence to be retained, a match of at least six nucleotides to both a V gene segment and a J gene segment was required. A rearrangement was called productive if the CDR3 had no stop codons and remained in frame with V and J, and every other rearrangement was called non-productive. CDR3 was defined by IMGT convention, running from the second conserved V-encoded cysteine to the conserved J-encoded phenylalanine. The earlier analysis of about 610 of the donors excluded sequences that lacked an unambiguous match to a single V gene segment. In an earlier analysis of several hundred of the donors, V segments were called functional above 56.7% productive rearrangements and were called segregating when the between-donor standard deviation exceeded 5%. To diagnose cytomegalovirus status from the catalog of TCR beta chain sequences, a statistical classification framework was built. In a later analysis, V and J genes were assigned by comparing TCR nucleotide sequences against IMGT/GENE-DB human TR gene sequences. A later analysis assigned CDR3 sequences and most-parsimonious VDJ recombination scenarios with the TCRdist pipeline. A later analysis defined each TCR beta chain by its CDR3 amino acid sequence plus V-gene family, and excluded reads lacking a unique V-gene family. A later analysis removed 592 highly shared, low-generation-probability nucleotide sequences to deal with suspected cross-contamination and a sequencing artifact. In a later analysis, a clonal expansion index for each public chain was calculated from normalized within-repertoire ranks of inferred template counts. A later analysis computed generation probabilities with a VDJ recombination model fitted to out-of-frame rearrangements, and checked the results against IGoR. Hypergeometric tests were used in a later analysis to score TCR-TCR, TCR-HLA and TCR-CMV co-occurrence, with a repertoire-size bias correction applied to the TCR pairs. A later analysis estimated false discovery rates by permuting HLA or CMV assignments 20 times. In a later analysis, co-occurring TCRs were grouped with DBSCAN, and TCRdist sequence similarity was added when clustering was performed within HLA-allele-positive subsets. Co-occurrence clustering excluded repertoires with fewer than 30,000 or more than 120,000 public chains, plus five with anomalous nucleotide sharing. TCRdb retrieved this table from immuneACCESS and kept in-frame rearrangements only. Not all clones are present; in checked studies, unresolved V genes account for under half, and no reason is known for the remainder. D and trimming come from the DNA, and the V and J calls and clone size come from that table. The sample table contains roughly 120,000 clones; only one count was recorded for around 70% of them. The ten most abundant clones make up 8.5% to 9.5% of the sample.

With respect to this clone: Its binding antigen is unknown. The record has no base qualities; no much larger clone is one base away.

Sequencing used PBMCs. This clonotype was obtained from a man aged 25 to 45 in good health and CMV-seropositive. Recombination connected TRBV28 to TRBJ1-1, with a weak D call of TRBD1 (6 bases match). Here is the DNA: TGTGCCAGCAGTTTGTGGGGGCGCGGAGGGAACACTGAAGCTTTCTTT. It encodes CASSLWGRGGNTEAFF.